This is a list of T cell receptor beta chains from one sample in a study of cytomegalovirus exposure and HLA in healthy donors. Using immunoSEQ multiplex PCR, the repertoire was profiled, and TCRdb retains in-frame clones only, with some absent. The sample has over 150,000 clones, 84% seen once. The source material was PBMCs. These receptors were taken from a boy between 2 and 15 years old in good health and CMV-seronegative. The CDR3 runs from the conserved cysteine through the conserved F or W. The order of the fields is D gene, V gene, J gene, clone size, CDR3 DNA, CDR3 protein. D genes are given only for firm matches. Size is stated for part of the rows, as once, few or many counts, or as a class when the clone is expanded.

d_call: TRBD2; v_call: TRBV7-9; j_call: TRBJ2-1; clone_size: NA; cdr3_nt: TGTGCCAGCAGCTTACCTACTAGCGGGAGGAACTCCTACAATGAGCAGTTCTTC; cdr3_aa: CASSLPTSGRNSYNEQFF
d_call: TRBD2; v_call: TRBV2; j_call: TRBJ2-2; clone_size: NA; cdr3_nt: TGTGCCAGCAGAACCCGCGGGACTAGCGGGACGACCGGGGAGCTGTTTTTT; cdr3_aa: CASRTRGTSGTTGELFF
d_call: TRBD1; v_call: TRBV11-2; j_call: TRBJ2-5; clone_size: NA; cdr3_nt: TGTGCCAGCAGCCACCTGACAGGGACAAAAGAGACCCAGTACTTC; cdr3_aa: CASSHLTGTKETQYF
d_call: NA; v_call: TRBV5-6; j_call: TRBJ1-1; clone_size: few; cdr3_nt: TGTGCCAGCAGCCAACCTCGTAGCGGCGCCTCTTACACTGAAGCTTTCTTT; cdr3_aa: CASSQPRSGASYTEAFF
d_call: NA; v_call: TRBV28; j_call: TRBJ2-6; clone_size: NA; cdr3_nt: TGTGCCAGCAGGACTAGGAGACAGGGCACACCAAGCTCTGGGGCCAACGTCCTGACTTTC; cdr3_aa: CASRTRRQGTPSSGANVLTF
d_call: NA; v_call: TRBV4-1; j_call: TRBJ2-4; clone_size: few; cdr3_nt: TGCGCCAGCAGCCAAGACAGGGTAGCCAAAAACATTCAGTACTTC; cdr3_aa: CASSQDRVAKNIQYF
d_call: NA; v_call: TRBV4-1; j_call: TRBJ2-3; clone_size: NA; cdr3_nt: TGCGCCAGCAGCCAACTGAGAGATACGCAGTATTTT; cdr3_aa: CASSQLRDTQYF
d_call: TRBD2; v_call: TRBV19; j_call: TRBJ2-3; clone_size: once; cdr3_nt: TGTGCCAGTAAGGGAGGGGCCCAAGGCACAGATACGCAGTATTTT; cdr3_aa: CASKGGAQGTDTQYF
d_call: NA; v_call: TRBV9; j_call: TRBJ2-1; clone_size: NA; cdr3_nt: TGTGCCAGCAGCGCCGAAATCAGCGGGCCCTCCTACAATGAGCAGTTCTTC; cdr3_aa: CASSAEISGPSYNEQFF
d_call: NA; v_call: TRBV7-2; j_call: TRBJ2-5; clone_size: once; cdr3_nt: TGTGCCAGCAGTTTGGACAGAGTCCAAGAGACCCAGTACTTC; cdr3_aa: CASSLDRVQETQYF
d_call: NA; v_call: TRBV7-2; j_call: TRBJ2-5; clone_size: NA; cdr3_nt: TGTGCCAGCAGCTTAGCACGACATCTGGTGTACCAAGAGACCCAGTACTTC; cdr3_aa: CASSLARHLVYQETQYF
d_call: NA; v_call: TRBV7-2; j_call: TRBJ2-7; clone_size: NA; cdr3_nt: TGTGCCAGCAGCTCCCAGCCGATTAAGGACTCCTACGAGCAGTACTTC; cdr3_aa: CASSSQPIKDSYEQYF
d_call: TRBD2; v_call: TRBV5-6; j_call: TRBJ2-1; clone_size: once; cdr3_nt: TGTGCCAGCAGCCGAGGGCTAGCGGGAAATGGTGCGTTCTTC; cdr3_aa: CASSRGLAGNGAFF
d_call: NA; v_call: TRBV2; j_call: TRBJ1-1; clone_size: NA; cdr3_nt: TGTGCCAGCAGTGCCACGGACAGCTTCCTGGCAGTGAACACTGAAGCTTTCTTT; cdr3_aa: CASSATDSFLAVNTEAFF
d_call: NA; v_call: TRBV5-5; j_call: TRBJ1-2; clone_size: NA; cdr3_nt: TGTGCCAGCAGCTCCACAGGGCGAGGGTTAGGCTACACCTTC; cdr3_aa: CASSSTGRGLGYTF
d_call: TRBD1; v_call: TRBV6-1; j_call: TRBJ2-3; clone_size: NA; cdr3_nt: TGTGCCAGCACCAAACAGGGGGGAAGTACAGATACGCAGTATTTT; cdr3_aa: CASTKQGGSTDTQYF
d_call: NA; v_call: TRBV18; j_call: TRBJ2-2; clone_size: NA; cdr3_nt: TGTGCCAGCTCACCCGGACACGACACCGGGGAGCTGTTTTTT; cdr3_aa: CASSPGHDTGELFF
d_call: TRBD2; v_call: TRBV10-2; j_call: TRBJ2-7; clone_size: NA; cdr3_nt: TGCGCCAGCAGCCTCATGGGTAGCGGGGCCTTGGAGCAGTACTTC; cdr3_aa: CASSLMGSGALEQYF
d_call: TRBD2; v_call: TRBV5-1; j_call: TRBJ2-7; clone_size: NA; cdr3_nt: TGCGCCAGCAGCTCGACTAGCGGATCCTCCTACGAGCAGTACTTC; cdr3_aa: CASSSTSGSSYEQYF
d_call: NA; v_call: TRBV5-4; j_call: TRBJ1-2; clone_size: NA; cdr3_nt: TGTGCCAGCAGCCGGGAGGGGTCTGGTACCTTCTATGGCTACACCTTC; cdr3_aa: CASSREGSGTFYGYTF
d_call: NA; v_call: TRBV25-1; j_call: TRBJ2-5; clone_size: NA; cdr3_nt: TGTGCCAGCAGTGAATGGCGGGCCGGGGAAACTCAGTACTTC; cdr3_aa: CASSEWRAGETQYF
d_call: TRBD2; v_call: TRBV10-3; j_call: TRBJ2-1; clone_size: NA; cdr3_nt: TGTGCCATCAGTGATGAGCGGGAAGTATACAATGAGCAGTTCTTC; cdr3_aa: CAISDEREVYNEQFF
d_call: TRBD2; v_call: TRBV5-1; j_call: TRBJ2-7; clone_size: NA; cdr3_nt: TGCGCCAGCAGCTCGACCGGGACTAGATTCCAGGCGGGCGAGCAGTACTTC; cdr3_aa: CASSSTGTRFQAGEQYF
d_call: TRBD1; v_call: TRBV7-9; j_call: TRBJ2-5; clone_size: once; cdr3_nt: TGTGCCAGCAGCTTACCCGAGGACAGGGGCCCCCAAGAGACCCAGTACTTC; cdr3_aa: CASSLPEDRGPQETQYF
d_call: TRBD2; v_call: TRBV7-9; j_call: TRBJ2-2; clone_size: NA; cdr3_nt: TGTGCCAGCAGCATGACTAGCGGGAGGTACACCGGGGAGCTGTTTTTT; cdr3_aa: CASSMTSGRYTGELFF
d_call: NA; v_call: TRBV27; j_call: TRBJ2-5; clone_size: few; cdr3_nt: TGTGCCAGCAGTTTCCTAAACCGGGAGACCCAGTACTTC; cdr3_aa: CASSFLNRETQYF
d_call: NA; v_call: TRBV7-9; j_call: TRBJ1-5; clone_size: NA; cdr3_nt: TGTGCCAGCAGCTTAGGAGCCAATCAGCCCCAGCATTTT; cdr3_aa: CASSLGANQPQHF
d_call: NA; v_call: TRBV4-1; j_call: TRBJ2-3; clone_size: NA; cdr3_nt: TGCGCCAGCAGCCCAGCAGGGGCGCAGCTGTTCCCCACAGATACGCAGTATTTT; cdr3_aa: CASSPAGAQLFPTDTQYF
d_call: NA; v_call: TRBV14; j_call: TRBJ2-7; clone_size: NA; cdr3_nt: TGTGCCAGCAGCCAAGAGGCAGCCAGGTACGAGCAGTACTTC; cdr3_aa: CASSQEAARYEQYF
d_call: TRBD2; v_call: TRBV7-9; j_call: TRBJ2-3; clone_size: NA; cdr3_nt: TGTGCCAGCAGCTTAGGCCTAGCGGGAGATGCAGATACGCAGTATTTT; cdr3_aa: CASSLGLAGDADTQYF
d_call: NA; v_call: TRBV7-8; j_call: TRBJ2-1; clone_size: NA; cdr3_nt: TGTGCCAGCAGCTTGGACTCAACGGGACTTACCTACAATGAGCAGTTCTTC; cdr3_aa: CASSLDSTGLTYNEQFF
d_call: NA; v_call: TRBV28; j_call: TRBJ1-5; clone_size: NA; cdr3_nt: TGTGCCAGCAGTTTCACCCGAAGACACGTTAGCAATCAGCCCCAGCATTTT; cdr3_aa: CASSFTRRHVSNQPQHF
d_call: NA; v_call: TRBV28; j_call: TRBJ1-1; clone_size: NA; cdr3_nt: TGTGCCAGCAGTTACCTCAGGGGTCGAGCTTTCTTT; cdr3_aa: CASSYLRGRAFF
d_call: NA; v_call: TRBV19; j_call: TRBJ1-4; clone_size: NA; cdr3_nt: TGTGCCAGTACAACCCCAGGGGAAGAAAATGAAAAACTGTTTTTT; cdr3_aa: CASTTPGEENEKLFF
d_call: NA; v_call: TRBV7-2; j_call: TRBJ1-1; clone_size: once; cdr3_nt: TGTGCCAGCAGCCTTATCTGGACAGCGAACACTGAAGCTTTCTTT; cdr3_aa: CASSLIWTANTEAFF
d_call: NA; v_call: TRBV25-1; j_call: TRBJ1-1; clone_size: NA; cdr3_nt: TGTGCCAGCACTGCAGGTTACATGAACACTGAAGCTTTCTTT; cdr3_aa: CASTAGYMNTEAFF
d_call: NA; v_call: TRBV10-3; j_call: TRBJ2-2; clone_size: once; cdr3_nt: TGTGCCATCAGTGATCCCCCCGGGGACACCGGGGAGCTGTTTTTT; cdr3_aa: CAISDPPGDTGELFF
d_call: TRBD2; v_call: TRBV2; j_call: TRBJ2-7; clone_size: NA; cdr3_nt: TGTGCCAGCAGGGGACTAGCGGAGGCTTACGAGCAGTACTTC; cdr3_aa: CASRGLAEAYEQYF
d_call: NA; v_call: TRBV10-3; j_call: TRBJ1-1; clone_size: NA; cdr3_nt: TGTGCCATCACGCGGGGCACTGAAGCTTTCTTT; cdr3_aa: CAITRGTEAFF
d_call: NA; v_call: TRBV10-3; j_call: TRBJ2-7; clone_size: NA; cdr3_nt: TGTGCCATCAGTGAGTCGAAGTGGGGGACAGCGGGGGACTACGAGCAGTACTTC; cdr3_aa: CAISESKWGTAGDYEQYF
d_call: NA; v_call: TRBV28; j_call: TRBJ1-3; clone_size: NA; cdr3_nt: TGTGCCAGCAGTTTGGGACACTTTAGCTCTGGAAACACCATATATTTT; cdr3_aa: CASSLGHFSSGNTIYF
d_call: NA; v_call: TRBV6-1; j_call: TRBJ1-1; clone_size: few; cdr3_nt: TGTGCCAGCAGTGAAGCACGGGGGACTGAAGCTTTCTTT; cdr3_aa: CASSEARGTEAFF
d_call: NA; v_call: TRBV13; j_call: TRBJ2-7; clone_size: few; cdr3_nt: TGTGCCAGCAGCCGAGGCGGGACAGCTACCTACGAGCAGTACTTC; cdr3_aa: CASSRGGTATYEQYF
d_call: TRBD1; v_call: TRBV28; j_call: TRBJ1-2; clone_size: NA; cdr3_nt: TGTGCCAGCAGGATCAGGGGGCCCTATGGCTACACCTTC; cdr3_aa: CASRIRGPYGYTF
d_call: TRBD1; v_call: TRBV2; j_call: TRBJ2-2; clone_size: NA; cdr3_nt: TGTGCCAGCAGACCGGGACAGGGGACCACCGGGGAGCTGTTTTTT; cdr3_aa: CASRPGQGTTGELFF
d_call: TRBD2; v_call: TRBV19; j_call: TRBJ2-7; clone_size: few; cdr3_nt: TGTGCCAGTAGTATAGGCGGGACTAGCTTCGACTACGAGCAGTACTTC; cdr3_aa: CASSIGGTSFDYEQYF
d_call: TRBD2; v_call: TRBV2; j_call: TRBJ2-5; clone_size: NA; cdr3_nt: TGTGCCAGCCTGGCTAGCGGGAGGGCCTTTTATCAAGAGACCCAGTACTTC; cdr3_aa: CASLASGRAFYQETQYF
d_call: NA; v_call: TRBV6-6; j_call: TRBJ1-1; clone_size: NA; cdr3_nt: TGTGCCAGCAATTCCGGGGGGAGTGAAGCTTTCTTT; cdr3_aa: CASNSGGSEAFF
d_call: NA; v_call: TRBV4-1; j_call: TRBJ2-1; clone_size: NA; cdr3_nt: TGCGCCAGCAGCCAAGACGCCGGGACTCCAAATGAGCAGTTCTTC; cdr3_aa: CASSQDAGTPNEQFF
d_call: TRBD2; v_call: TRBV30; j_call: TRBJ2-2; clone_size: NA; cdr3_nt: TGTGCCTGGATAAGCCCCGGACTAGCGGGAGGGCCGGGGACCGGGGAGCTGTTTTTT; cdr3_aa: CAWISPGLAGGPGTGELFF
d_call: NA; v_call: TRBV11-2; j_call: TRBJ1-5; clone_size: NA; cdr3_nt: TGTGCCAGCAGCACCCGGTTAAATCAGCCCCAGCATTTT; cdr3_aa: CASSTRLNQPQHF
d_call: TRBD1; v_call: TRBV7-8; j_call: TRBJ1-1; clone_size: NA; cdr3_nt: TGTGCCAGCAGCGCTTGGGACAGGGATACTGAAGCTTTCTTT; cdr3_aa: CASSAWDRDTEAFF